Here is one T cell receptor beta chain with its context. The data were taken from a study of OX40 agonist ivuxolimab in advanced cancers. Assay: immunoSEQ multiplex PCR; the TCRdb copy retains only in-frame clones and omits some. The profile shows about 27,000 clones, 75% to 90% of them singletons. The CDR3 contains 13 residues. V lost 4 bases and J lost 6, with 11 bases in between. Germline assignment: CDR1 SGHTA and CDR2 FQGNSA. The chain recombines TRBV7-2 with TRBJ2-3, with a possible D match to TRBD2 (6 bases). The sequence came from an adult with an advanced solid tumor such as melanoma, head and neck, liver or kidney cancer. This material consisted of CD4+ or CD8+ T cells sorted from blood, taken in a trial of the OX40 agonist ivuxolimab. CDR3 loop: CASSSPGGDTQYF. The CDR3 DNA is TGTGCCAGCAGCTCGCCTGGGGGGGATACGCAGTATTTT.